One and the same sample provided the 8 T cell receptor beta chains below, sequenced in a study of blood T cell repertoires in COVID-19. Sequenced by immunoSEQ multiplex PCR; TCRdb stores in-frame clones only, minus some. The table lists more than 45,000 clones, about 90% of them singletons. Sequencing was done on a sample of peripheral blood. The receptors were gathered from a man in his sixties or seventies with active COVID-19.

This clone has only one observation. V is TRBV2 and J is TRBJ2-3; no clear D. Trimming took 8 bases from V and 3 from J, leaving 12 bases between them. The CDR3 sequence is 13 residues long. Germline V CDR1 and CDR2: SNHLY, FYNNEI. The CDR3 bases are TGTGCCAGCGCAAGCGACCTGACAGATACGCAGTATTTT. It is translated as CASASDLTDTQYF.

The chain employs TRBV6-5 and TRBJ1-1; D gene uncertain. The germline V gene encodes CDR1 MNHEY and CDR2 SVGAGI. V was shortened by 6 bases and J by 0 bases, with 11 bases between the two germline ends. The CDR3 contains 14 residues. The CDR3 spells CASSYILMNTEAFF. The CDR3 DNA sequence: TGTGCCAGCAGCTACATACTCATGAACACTGAAGCTTTCTTT.

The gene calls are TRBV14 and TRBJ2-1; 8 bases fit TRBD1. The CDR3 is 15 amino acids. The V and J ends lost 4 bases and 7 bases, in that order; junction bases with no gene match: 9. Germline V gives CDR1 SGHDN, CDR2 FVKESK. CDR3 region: CASSPRTGSLNEQFF. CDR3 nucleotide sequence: TGTGCCAGCAGCCCCCGGACAGGGTCGTTGAATGAGCAGTTCTTC.

Here the CDR3 DNA reads TGTGCCAGCAGCCAAGAGTACGGGGGGAGCACAGATACGCAGTATTTT. Translating it yields CASSQEYGGSTDTQYF. The V and J genes are TRBV4-2 and TRBJ2-3, with 7 nucleotides matching TRBD2. The CDR3 contains 16 residues. Germline CDR1 and CDR2: LGHNA and YNFKEQ. After removal of 0 bases from V and 0 bases from J, the junction contained 3 bases not matched to a gene.

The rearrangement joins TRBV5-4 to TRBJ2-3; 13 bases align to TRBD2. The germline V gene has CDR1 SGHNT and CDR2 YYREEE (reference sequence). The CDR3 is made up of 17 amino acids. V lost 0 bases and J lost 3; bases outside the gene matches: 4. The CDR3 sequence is CASSLGPLAGGTDTQYF. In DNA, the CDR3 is TGTGCCAGCAGCTTGGGACCACTAGCGGGGGGGACAGATACGCAGTATTTT.

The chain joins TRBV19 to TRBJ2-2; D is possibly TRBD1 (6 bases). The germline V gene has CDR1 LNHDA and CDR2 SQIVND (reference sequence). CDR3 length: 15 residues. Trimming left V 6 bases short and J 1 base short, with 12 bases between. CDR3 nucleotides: TGTGCCAGTAGACGAATGGGACAGAACACCGGGGAGCTGTTTTTT. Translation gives CASRRMGQNTGELFF.

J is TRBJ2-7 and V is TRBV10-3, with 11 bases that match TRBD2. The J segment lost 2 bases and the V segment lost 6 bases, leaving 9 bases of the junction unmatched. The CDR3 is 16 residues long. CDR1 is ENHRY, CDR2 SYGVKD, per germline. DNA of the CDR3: TGTGCCATCAGGGACCTAACTAGCGGGGGCACCTACGAGCAGTACTTC. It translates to CAIRDLTSGGTYEQYF.

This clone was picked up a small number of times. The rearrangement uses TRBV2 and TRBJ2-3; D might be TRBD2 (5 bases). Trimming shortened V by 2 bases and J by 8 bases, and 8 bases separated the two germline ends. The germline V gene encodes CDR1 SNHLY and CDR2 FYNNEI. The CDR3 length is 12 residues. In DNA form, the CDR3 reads TGTGCCAGCAGTGAACCCCGGGGTACGCAGTATTTT. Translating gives CASSEPRGTQYF.